Listed below are T cell receptor beta chains from one sample, sequenced in a study of blood T cells in healthy people across ages. Via MiXCR, TCRdb re-called the 5' RACE reads, giving one row per CDR3 protein. The sample includes around 1,700,000 distinct CDR3 sequences, roughly 27% of them seen just once. The sample taken for sequencing was blood. These TCRs come from a woman under 40 in good health. CDR3s include the opening cysteine and the closing phenylalanine or tryptophan. The order of the fields is clone size, J gene, D gene, V gene, CDR3 DNA, CDR3 protein. The D gene is left open where the match is weak. Expanded clones get a size class; other rows say once, few or many, or leave the size out.

abundance: many
j_gene: TRBJ2-5
d_gene: TRBD2
v_gene: TRBV7-9
CDR3nt: TGTGCCAGCAGCTTAGGCACTAGCGGGAGGAGATTCCAAGAGACCCAGTACTTC
CDR3aa: CASSLGTSGRRFQETQYF

abundance: .
j_gene: TRBJ2-5
d_gene: .
v_gene: TRBV7-9
CDR3nt: TGTGCCAGCAGCTTGCAGAGCCAGACCCAGTACTTC
CDR3aa: CASSLQSQTQYF

abundance: few
j_gene: TRBJ2-1
d_gene: TRBD2
v_gene: TRBV10-3
CDR3nt: TGTGCCATCAGATGGACTAGCGGGAGTTCGAATGAGCAGTTCTTC
CDR3aa: CAIRWTSGSSNEQFF

abundance: many
j_gene: TRBJ2-7
d_gene: TRBD1
v_gene: TRBV10-3
CDR3nt: TGTGCCATCAGGACAGGGGGCAGGTACGAGCAGTACTTC
CDR3aa: CAIRTGGRYEQYF

abundance: few
j_gene: TRBJ2-4
d_gene: .
v_gene: TRBV21-1
CDR3nt: TGTGCCAGCAGCAAAGGTACAGGGAGGCCTCAAAACATTCAGTACTTC
CDR3aa: CASSKGTGRPQNIQYF

abundance: once
j_gene: TRBJ2-1
d_gene: TRBD2
v_gene: TRBV28
CDR3nt: TGTGCCAGCAGTTTTAGCGGGGGGCCCTTAGACAATGAGCAGTTCTTC
CDR3aa: CASSFSGGPLDNEQFF

abundance: .
j_gene: TRBJ2-7
d_gene: TRBD1
v_gene: TRBV30
CDR3nt: TGTGCCTGGGGTAGGACAGGAAGCTCCTACGAGCAGTACTTC
CDR3aa: CAWGRTGSSYEQYF

abundance: few
j_gene: TRBJ1-4
d_gene: TRBD1
v_gene: TRBV20-1
CDR3nt: TGCAGTGCGTGGGGACAGGGGTATGAAAAACTGTTTTTT
CDR3aa: CSAWGQGYEKLFF

abundance: few
j_gene: TRBJ2-7
d_gene: .
v_gene: TRBV27
CDR3nt: TGTGCCAGCAGTCGGGGACTTTGGTCACTATACGAGCAGTACTTC
CDR3aa: CASSRGLWSLYEQYF

abundance: .
j_gene: TRBJ2-7
d_gene: .
v_gene: TRBV6-2/TRBV6-3
CDR3nt: TGTGCCACGACGTTGTTGGAAAGGAGAGCCGAGCAGTACTTC
CDR3aa: CATTLLERRAEQYF

abundance: .
j_gene: TRBJ2-2
d_gene: TRBD2
v_gene: TRBV27
CDR3nt: TGTGCCAGCAGGCACCGGGGGACTAGCGGGAGGGATACCGGGGAGCTGTTTTTT
CDR3aa: CASRHRGTSGRDTGELFF

abundance: many
j_gene: TRBJ2-7
d_gene: .
v_gene: TRBV20-1
CDR3nt: TGCAGTGCTAGACCGCAGGGTAATTACGAGCAGTACTTC
CDR3aa: CSARPQGNYEQYF

abundance: few
j_gene: TRBJ2-5
d_gene: TRBD2
v_gene: TRBV27
CDR3nt: TGTGCCAGCAGTTTATCGAAGGGACTAGGAGAGACCCAGTACTTC
CDR3aa: CASSLSKGLGETQYF

abundance: once
j_gene: TRBJ2-3
d_gene: TRBD2
v_gene: TRBV4-2
CDR3nt: TGTGCCAGCAGGACTAGCGGACGCACAGATACGCAGTATTTT
CDR3aa: CASRTSGRTDTQYF

abundance: .
j_gene: TRBJ2-3
d_gene: .
v_gene: TRBV5-6
CDR3nt: TGTGCCAGCAGCCCACTTTGGGGGGGCACAGATACGCAGTATTTT
CDR3aa: CASSPLWGGTDTQYF

abundance: few
j_gene: TRBJ2-4
d_gene: .
v_gene: TRBV27
CDR3nt: TGTGCCAGCAGTTCACAGGGATGGTCCAAAAACATTCAGTACTTC
CDR3aa: CASSSQGWSKNIQYF

abundance: many
j_gene: TRBJ2-7
d_gene: TRBD1
v_gene: TRBV3-1
CDR3nt: TGTGCCAGCAGCCGCTCCGGGACAGGGGGCTTCGAGCAGTACTTC
CDR3aa: CASSRSGTGGFEQYF

abundance: .
j_gene: TRBJ2-3
d_gene: TRBD1
v_gene: TRBV10-3
CDR3nt: TGTGCCATCAGGGGTCAGGGGGCCACAGATACGCAGTATTTT
CDR3aa: CAIRGQGATDTQYF

abundance: .
j_gene: TRBJ2-3
d_gene: .
v_gene: TRBV2
CDR3nt: TGTGCCAGCAGTGAACTTCGGACGACTTACGGGCAGTATTTT
CDR3aa: CASSELRTTYGQYF

abundance: .
j_gene: TRBJ2-5
d_gene: TRBD1
v_gene: TRBV7-2
CDR3nt: TGTGCCAGCAGCTCGGTGACAGGGTCCCAAGAGACCCAGTACTTC
CDR3aa: CASSSVTGSQETQYF

abundance: few
j_gene: TRBJ1-2
d_gene: .
v_gene: TRBV29-1
CDR3nt: TGCAGCGGCGGGACTCATAGCTATGGCTACACCTTC
CDR3aa: CSGGTHSYGYTF

abundance: many
j_gene: TRBJ2-7
d_gene: TRBD1
v_gene: TRBV12-3/TRBV12-4
CDR3nt: TGTGCCAGTTCGGACAGGGCTCGCTACGAGCAGTACTTC
CDR3aa: CASSDRARYEQYF

abundance: few
j_gene: TRBJ1-1
d_gene: .
v_gene: TRBV5-4
CDR3nt: TGTGCCAGCAGCTTGGAGTATCTAAACACTGAAGCTTTCTTT
CDR3aa: CASSLEYLNTEAFF

abundance: many
j_gene: TRBJ2-1
d_gene: TRBD2
v_gene: TRBV29-1
CDR3nt: TGCAGCGTTGAAGCAGCGACTAGCGGACGATACAATGAGCAGTTCTTC
CDR3aa: CSVEAATSGRYNEQFF

abundance: few
j_gene: TRBJ2-1
d_gene: .
v_gene: TRBV7-2
CDR3nt: TGTGCCAGCAGCTCGCCCAGGGATACGAGCTCCTACAATGAGCAGTTCTTC
CDR3aa: CASSSPRDTSSYNEQFF

abundance: few
j_gene: TRBJ2-5
d_gene: TRBD1
v_gene: TRBV18
CDR3nt: TGTGCCAGCTCACGACGGGACAGGGGATTGGAGACCCAGTACTTC
CDR3aa: CASSRRDRGLETQYF

abundance: .
j_gene: TRBJ1-1
d_gene: TRBD1
v_gene: TRBV5-1
CDR3nt: TGCGCCAGCAGCTTCTCGACAGGGTGGGACACTGAAGCTTTCTTT
CDR3aa: CASSFSTGWDTEAFF

abundance: .
j_gene: TRBJ2-4
d_gene: TRBD1
v_gene: TRBV12-3/TRBV12-4
CDR3nt: TGTGTCAGCAGACCCGGGACAGGGAGCACGGACATTCAGTACTTC
CDR3aa: CVSRPGTGSTDIQYF

abundance: once
j_gene: TRBJ2-3
d_gene: .
v_gene: TRBV5-1
CDR3nt: TGCGCCAGCAGCCTGGGACGGGCCGCGATACGAGAAACAGATACGCAGTATTTT
CDR3aa: CASSLGRAAIRETDTQYF

abundance: few
j_gene: TRBJ2-1
d_gene: .
v_gene: TRBV29-1
CDR3nt: TGCAGCGTTGAAACAGGGAGGGAGGGCAATGAGCAGTTCTTC
CDR3aa: CSVETGREGNEQFF

abundance: .
j_gene: TRBJ2-7
d_gene: .
v_gene: TRBV12-3/TRBV12-4
CDR3nt: TGTGCCAGCAGTCAGGCGTTACGCTACTACGAGCAGTACTTC
CDR3aa: CASSQALRYYEQYF

abundance: .
j_gene: TRBJ2-7
d_gene: .
v_gene: TRBV5-6
CDR3nt: TGTGCCAGCAGTTACAGTGCGGTGGACTACGAGCAGTACTTC
CDR3aa: CASSYSAVDYEQYF

abundance: .
j_gene: TRBJ1-2
d_gene: TRBD1
v_gene: TRBV18
CDR3nt: TGTGCCAGCTCACCACAGACAGGGAAAGGCTACACCTTC
CDR3aa: CASSPQTGKGYTF

abundance: few
j_gene: TRBJ2-1
d_gene: TRBD2
v_gene: TRBV4-3
CDR3nt: TGCGCCGGCAGCCAAGATCCTAGCGGCGGTTATGAGTTCTTC
CDR3aa: CAGSQDPSGGYEFF

abundance: .
j_gene: TRBJ2-1
d_gene: .
v_gene: TRBV18
CDR3nt: TGTGCCAGCTCGCCAGGGGTCGATGAGCAGTTCTTC
CDR3aa: CASSPGVDEQFF

abundance: many
j_gene: TRBJ2-1
d_gene: .
v_gene: TRBV6-2/TRBV6-3
CDR3nt: TGTGCCAGCAGTTATCGCCGGGATGAGCAGTTCTTC
CDR3aa: CASSYRRDEQFF

abundance: few
j_gene: TRBJ2-7
d_gene: .
v_gene: TRBV5-1
CDR3nt: TGCGCCAGCTATGACAGTTCCTACGAGCAGTACTTC
CDR3aa: CASYDSSYEQYF

abundance: .
j_gene: TRBJ1-2
d_gene: TRBD1
v_gene: TRBV20-1
CDR3nt: TGCAGTGCTGCCGATCCGGGACAGTCAAACTATGGCTACACCTTC
CDR3aa: CSAADPGQSNYGYTF

abundance: .
j_gene: TRBJ2-7
d_gene: TRBD1
v_gene: TRBV18
CDR3nt: TGTGCCAGCTCTTTTCTCGACAGGGCAACGAGCTACGAGCAGTACTTC
CDR3aa: CASSFLDRATSYEQYF

abundance: few
j_gene: TRBJ1-5
d_gene: .
v_gene: TRBV10-3
CDR3nt: TGTGCCATCAGTGCCGGGAAGACCGATCAGCCCCAGCATTTT
CDR3aa: CAISAGKTDQPQHF

abundance: few
j_gene: TRBJ2-3
d_gene: TRBD2
v_gene: TRBV25-1
CDR3nt: TGTGCCAGCAGTGCTTCACTAGCGGGGGCAGATACGCAGTATTTT
CDR3aa: CASSASLAGADTQYF

abundance: few
j_gene: TRBJ2-7
d_gene: .
v_gene: TRBV12-3/TRBV12-4
CDR3nt: TGTGCCAGCAGTCCATGGGGACGAGACTCCTACGAGCAGTACTTC
CDR3aa: CASSPWGRDSYEQYF